What follows is one T cell receptor beta chain and its context. Its target is unknown. Without the conserved terminal phenylalanine or tryptophan, this CDR3 likely stems from a read error. This entry comes from a study of tumor-infiltrating lymphocytes in primary liver carcinoma. Findings of the study overall: With p = 0.039, the top-250-clone fraction in tumors significantly exceeded that in blood.

Starting material of around 490 ng total RNA yielded TCR beta cDNA via a constant-region primer. For TCR beta, libraries were produced by three nested multiplex PCR rounds using slightly modified ARM-PCR. Rounds one and two of PCR, each of 10 cycles, were primed with TRBV1-TRBV30 forward primers and a C-beta reverse primer. Using its own MiXCR run on the multiplex PCR reads, TCRdb lists one record per CDR3 protein. Of some 190,000 distinct CDR3 sequences listed, approximately 60% are singletons. For blood RNA, unsorted whole blood served as the source, and germline DNA was extracted too. The CDR3 sequence is 17 residues long. The germline CDR1 and CDR2 sequences are MGHRA and YSYEKL.

This clonotype originated in a middle-aged man with primary liver carcinoma and hepatitis B virus infection. The V gene is TRBV4-1, the J gene TRBJ2-1, with D possibly TRBD2 on 5 matching bases. Sample: peripheral blood. The CDR3 bases are TGCGCCAGCAGCCAAAAAGCGCTAGCTGGAACCTACAAGGAGCAGTTCCTC. Encoded protein: CASSQKALAGTYKEQFL.